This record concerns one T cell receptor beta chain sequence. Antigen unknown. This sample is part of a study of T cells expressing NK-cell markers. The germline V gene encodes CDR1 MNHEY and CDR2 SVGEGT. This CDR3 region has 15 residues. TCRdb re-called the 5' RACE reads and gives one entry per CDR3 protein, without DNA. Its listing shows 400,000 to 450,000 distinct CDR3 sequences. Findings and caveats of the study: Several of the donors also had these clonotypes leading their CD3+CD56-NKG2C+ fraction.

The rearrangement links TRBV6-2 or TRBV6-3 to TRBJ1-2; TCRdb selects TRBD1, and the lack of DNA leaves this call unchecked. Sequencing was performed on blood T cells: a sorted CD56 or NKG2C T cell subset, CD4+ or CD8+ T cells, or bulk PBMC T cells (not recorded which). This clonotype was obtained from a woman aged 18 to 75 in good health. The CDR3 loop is CASSYSGGLSDGYTF.